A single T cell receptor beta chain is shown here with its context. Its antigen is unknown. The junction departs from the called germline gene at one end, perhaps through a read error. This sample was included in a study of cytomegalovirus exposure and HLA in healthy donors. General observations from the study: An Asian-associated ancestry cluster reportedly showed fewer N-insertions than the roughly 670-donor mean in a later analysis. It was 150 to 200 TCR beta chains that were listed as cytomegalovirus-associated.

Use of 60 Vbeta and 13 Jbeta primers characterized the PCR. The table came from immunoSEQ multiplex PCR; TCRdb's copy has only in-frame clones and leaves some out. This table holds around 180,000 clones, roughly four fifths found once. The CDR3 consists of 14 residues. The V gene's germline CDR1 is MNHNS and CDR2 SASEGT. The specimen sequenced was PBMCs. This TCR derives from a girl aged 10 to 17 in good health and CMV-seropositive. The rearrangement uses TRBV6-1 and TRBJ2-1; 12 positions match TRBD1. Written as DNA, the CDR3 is TGTGCCAGCAGTGAACGGGCGGGACAGGGGGCTTCTGTCTTC. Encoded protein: CASSERAGQGASVF.